Below, one TCR beta chain is given with its context. This sample is drawn from a study of blood T cell repertoires in COVID-19. Per the original data handling: Amplification of reference gene primers provided the estimated nucleated cell counts. The protocol was immunoSEQ multiplex PCR, while the TCRdb copy is restricted to in-frame clones and leaves out a portion. D and trimming come from the DNA, and the V and J calls and clone size come from that table. There are roughly 60,000 clones in the sample; more than 80% occur only once, and approximately 10% lies in the top ten. CDR3 length: 16 residues. Germline lookup yields CDR1 SGHRS and CDR2 YFSETQ. J was trimmed by 1 base and V by 4 bases; bases with no gene match: 7.

Specimen: peripheral blood. This receptor was identified in a woman older than 75 with active COVID-19. The J gene is TRBJ2-5, the V gene TRBV5-1; TRBD1 matches 10 bases. This CDR3 is CASSQGQGTFQETQYF. The DNA for the CDR3 is TGCGCCAGCAGCCAGGGACAGGGGACTTTCCAAGAGACCCAGTACTTC.